The T cell receptor beta chain described here comes from a study of T-cell memory formation after mild COVID-19. Study at large: Largely, TCR clusters stayed within a single donor.

General study findings and limits: CD8+ contracting clones occupied EMRA, while CD4+ ones occupied mainly CM and EM.

TCRdb fed the 5' RACE reads into MiXCR, producing one record per CDR3 protein. The profile covers some 320,000 distinct CDR3 sequences, with around an eighth appearing a single time and 21% taken by the ten largest. Germline-derived CDR1 and CDR2 are SGHTA and FQGTGA. Trimming removed 3 bases from V and 7 bases from J; junction bases left unmatched: 14. The CDR3 contains 18 residues. This clonotype was counted only a few times. Its antigen is not identified. Sample: PBMCs or a T cell subset sorted from them (not recorded which). V usage is TRBV7-3 and J usage is TRBJ1-4; TRBD1 aligns across 10 bases. The clonotype was recovered from a man younger than 35 who had mild COVID-19 (a few samples of this study predate the infection). Cell type and time point are not known. The CDR3 spells CASSFGGTGVPPGEKLFF. The CDR3 DNA reads TGTGCCAGCAGCTTTGGCGGGACAGGGGTTCCGCCTGGTGAAAAACTGTTTTTT.